This T cell receptor beta chain emerged from a study of blood T cell repertoires in COVID-19. Looking at the study overall: The United States, Italy and Spain were the sources of the acute and convalescent COVID-19 samples. Nucleic acid was either cDNA or gDNA, and it came from T cells, B-cell-depleted T cells, or PBMCs.

How the authors handled the data: Estimation of nucleated cell counts was performed using reference gene primer amplification. Profiled with immunoSEQ multiplex PCR; TCRdb holds only in-frame clones, not every one. The V and J calls and clone size are taken from that table; D and trimming were inferred from the DNA. The sample consists of 45,000 to 70,000 clones, 84% of them appearing once. This receptor was obtained from a woman of 80 years or more with acute or convalescent COVID-19. The sample was peripheral blood.

CDR3 sequence: CAWSVLGFYGYTF. Written as DNA, the CDR3 is TGTGCCTGGAGTGTATTGGGCTTTTATGGCTACACCTTC. The rearrangement links TRBV30 to TRBJ1-2; D call uncertain. Per the germline V gene, CDR1 is GTSNPN and CDR2 is SVGIG (reference sequence). V was shortened by 0 bases and J by 5 bases, with 10 bases between the two germline ends. The CDR3 totals 13 residues.